This TCR beta chain was recorded in a study of T-cell reconstitution after alpha-beta-depleted transplantation in children. The V gene end was trimmed by 6 bases and the J gene end by 0 bases; junction bases not matched to a gene: 9. Per the germline V gene, CDR1 is KGHSH and CDR2 is LQKENI. The CDR3 length is 16 residues. The TCRbeta library incorporated unique molecular identifiers. TCRdb used MiXCR to reprocess the PCR reads, holding one entry per CDR3 protein. The sample includes around 370,000 distinct CDR3 sequences, 10% seen only once; the top ten take around 2.4%. The chain recombines TRBV18 with TRBJ2-3; 7 positions match TRBD1. The material sequenced was PBMCs from the stem cell graft donor, taken from the stem cell graft. This clonotype was obtained from a human donor who donated a stem cell graft to a child with acute lymphoblastic leukemia. The CDR3 nucleotides read TGTGCCAGCTCCCTAAATCAGGGGGTAAGCACAGATACGCAGTATTTT. Translating it yields CASSLNQGVSTDTQYF. The whole variable domain, filled in from reference TRBV18 and TRBJ2-3, reads NAGVMQNPRHLVRRRGQEARLRCSPMKGHSHVYWYRQLPEEGLKFMVYLQKENIIDESGMPKERFSAEFPKEGPSILRIQQVVRGDSAAYFCASSLNQGVSTDTQYFGPGTRLTVL.